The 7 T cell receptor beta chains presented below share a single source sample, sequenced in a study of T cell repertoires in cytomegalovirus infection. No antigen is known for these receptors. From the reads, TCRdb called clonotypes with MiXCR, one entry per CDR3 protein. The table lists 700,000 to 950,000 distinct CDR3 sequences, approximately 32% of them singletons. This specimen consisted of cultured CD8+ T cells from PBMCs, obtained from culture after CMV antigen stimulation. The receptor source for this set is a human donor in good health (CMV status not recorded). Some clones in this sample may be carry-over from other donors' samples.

Here the CDR3 DNA reads TGCGCCAGCAGCCGGGCCGGGACTAGCGGTTGGGAAGAGACCCAGTACTTC. Translated, it gives CASSRAGTSGWEETQYF. The rearrangement links TRBV4-1 to TRBJ2-5, with 11 bases identical to TRBD2. Looked up from germline, CDR1 is MGHRA and CDR2 is YSYEKL. V lost 4 bases and J lost 3; bases outside the gene matches: 10. The CDR3 consists of 17 residues.

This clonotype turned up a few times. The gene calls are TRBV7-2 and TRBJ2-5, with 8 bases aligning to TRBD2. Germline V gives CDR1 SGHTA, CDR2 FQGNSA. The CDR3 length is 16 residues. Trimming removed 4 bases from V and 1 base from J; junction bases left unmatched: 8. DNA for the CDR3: TGTGCCAGCAGCTCTCGGATAGCGGGGAGCCAAGAGACCCAGTACTTC. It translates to CASSSRIAGSQETQYF.

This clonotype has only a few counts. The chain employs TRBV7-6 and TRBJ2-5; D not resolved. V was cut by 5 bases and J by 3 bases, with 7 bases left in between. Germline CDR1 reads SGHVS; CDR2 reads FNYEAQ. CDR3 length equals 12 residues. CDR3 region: CASSGREETQYF. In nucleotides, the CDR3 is TGTGCCAGCAGCGGCCGGGAAGAGACCCAGTACTTC.

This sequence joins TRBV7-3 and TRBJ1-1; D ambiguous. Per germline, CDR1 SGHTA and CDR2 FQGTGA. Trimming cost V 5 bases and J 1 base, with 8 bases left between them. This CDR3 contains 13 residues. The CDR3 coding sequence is TGTGCCAGCAGCACCACAGAGAACACTGAAGCTTTCTTT. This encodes CASSTTENTEAFF.

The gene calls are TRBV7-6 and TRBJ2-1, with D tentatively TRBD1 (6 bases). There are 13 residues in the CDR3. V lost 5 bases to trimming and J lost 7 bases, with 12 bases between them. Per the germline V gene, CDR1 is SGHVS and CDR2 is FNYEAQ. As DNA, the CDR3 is TGTGCCAGCAGCATAGGGACAATGAATGAGCAGTTCTTC. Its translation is CASSIGTMNEQFF. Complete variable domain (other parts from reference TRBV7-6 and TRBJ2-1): GAGVSQSPRYKVTKRGQDVALRCDPISGHVSLYWYRQALGQGPEFLTYFNYEAQQDKSGLPNDRFSAERPEGSISTLTIQRTEQRDSAMYRCASSIGTMNEQFFGPGTRLTVL.

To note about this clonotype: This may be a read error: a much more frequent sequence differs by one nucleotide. For the CDR3, the DNA is TGTGCCAGCTGTTCAAAGGACATTCCCAGGTTCCAAGAGACCCAGTACTTC. This sequence encodes CASCSKDIPRFQETQYF. This chain joins TRBV7-2 and TRBJ2-5; D might be TRBD1 (5 bases). The CDR3 runs 17 residues. V was cut by 8 bases and J by 1 base, with 23 bases left in between. From germline, CDR1 is SGHTA and CDR2 FQGNSA.

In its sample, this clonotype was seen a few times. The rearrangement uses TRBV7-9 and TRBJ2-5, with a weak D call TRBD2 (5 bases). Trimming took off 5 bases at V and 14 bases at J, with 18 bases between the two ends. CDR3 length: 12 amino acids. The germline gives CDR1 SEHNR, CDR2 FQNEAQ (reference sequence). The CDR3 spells CASSPGRYREYF. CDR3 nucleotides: TGTGCCAGCAGCCCGGGGAGATACAGAGAATACTTC.